These T cell receptor beta chains were read from a single sample in a study of CD8+ T cells in alopecia areata. Measured with immunoSEQ multiplex PCR; TCRdb has only the in-frame clones, and not every one. Among 150,000 to 200,000 clones listed, about 60% were seen once. Sequenced sample: CD4+ T cells sorted from blood. These receptors came from a human donor in good health. CDR3s include the opening cysteine and the closing phenylalanine or tryptophan. The D gene is left open where the match is weak. Size is omitted from some rows. Given values are once, few, many or a class for expanded clones.

j_call,clone_size,v_call,d_call,cdr3_aa,cdr3_nt
TRBJ1-2,once,TRBV18,NA,CASSPNRDGYTF,TGTGCCAGCTCGCCCAACAGGGACGGCTACACCTTC
TRBJ2-5,few,TRBV6-6,NA,CASSPPWGQETQYF,TGTGCCAGCAGCCCACCGTGGGGGCAAGAGACCCAGTACTTC
TRBJ2-7,NA,TRBV28,NA,CASSSRGYEQYF,TGTGCCAGCAGTAGCCGGGGATACGAGCAGTACTTC
TRBJ1-1,NA,TRBV5-1,NA,CASSANTEAFF,TGCGCCAGCAGCGCGAACACTGAAGCTTTCTTT
TRBJ2-1,once,TRBV25-1,TRBD2,CASSEGVAGMNEQFF,TGTGCCAGCAGTGAGGGGGTAGCGGGAATGAATGAGCAGTTCTTC
TRBJ1-5,NA,TRBV28,TRBD1,CASSYPATGGQPQHF,TGTGCCAGCAGTTACCCGGCGACAGGGGGCCAGCCCCAGCATTTT
TRBJ1-5,NA,TRBV29-1,NA,CSASGSGSHNQPQHF,TGCAGCGCGTCAGGTTCTGGGTCCCACAATCAGCCCCAGCATTTT
TRBJ2-7,NA,TRBV7-9,TRBD2,CASEREGPEKRYEQYF,TGTGCCTCCGAGCGGGAGGGCCCAGAGAAACGCTACGAGCAGTACTTC
TRBJ1-1,few,TRBV7-2,NA,CASSSTVNMNTEAFF,TGTGCCAGCAGCTCCACAGTGAATATGAACACTGAAGCTTTCTTT
TRBJ2-3,NA,TRBV27,TRBD2,CASSPLGEGADTQYF,TGTGCCAGCAGCCCTCTGGGGGAGGGCGCAGATACGCAGTATTTT
TRBJ1-5,NA,TRBV28,NA,CASWTGNQPQHF,TGTGCCAGTTGGACAGGCAATCAGCCCCAGCATTTT
TRBJ2-1,few,TRBV29-1,TRBD1,CSVDRYNEQFF,TGCAGCGTGGACAGGTACAATGAGCAGTTCTTC
TRBJ2-3,few,TRBV27,NA,CASSPRASTDTQYF,TGTGCCAGCAGTCCGCGGGCCAGCACAGATACGCAGTATTTT
TRBJ2-1,NA,TRBV19,TRBD2,CASTSSAGVYEQFF,TGTGCCAGTACATCGTCAGCGGGAGTATATGAGCAGTTCTTC
TRBJ1-2,few,TRBV29-1,NA,CSGEGSYGYTF,TGCAGCGGAGAGGGTTCCTATGGCTACACCTTC
TRBJ1-2,NA,TRBV11-2,TRBD1,CASSLGQAANYGYTF,TGTGCCAGCAGCCTAGGACAGGCAGCTAACTATGGCTACACCTTC
TRBJ1-1,NA,TRBV6-5,TRBD1,CASSGQGRAEAFF,TGTGCCAGCAGTGGACAGGGAAGGGCTGAAGCTTTCTTT
TRBJ2-7,NA,TRBV10-3,TRBD1,CAISEKGTGREQYF,TGTGCCATCAGTGAGAAGGGGACAGGGAGGGAGCAGTACTTC
TRBJ1-1,NA,TRBV7-2,NA,CASSRRTDTEAFF,TGTGCCAGCAGCCGTCGGACGGACACTGAAGCTTTCTTT
TRBJ2-5,few,TRBV6-1,TRBD2,CASSEDWGRAAETQYF,TGTGCCAGCAGTGAAGATTGGGGGAGGGCCGCAGAGACCCAGTACTTC
TRBJ2-5,NA,TRBV11-2,NA,CASSPDWLETQYF,TGTGCCAGCAGCCCCGACTGGCTCGAGACCCAGTACTTC
TRBJ1-5,NA,TRBV2,NA,CASSPELGLFSQPQHF,TGTGCCAGCAGCCCAGAGTTAGGATTGTTTTCACAGCCCCAGCATTTT
TRBJ2-7,NA,TRBV29-1,TRBD2,CSVAKGGYEQYF,TGCAGCGTTGCGAAGGGAGGGTACGAGCAGTACTTC
TRBJ2-3,NA,TRBV27,TRBD2,CASSLSRLAGADTQYF,TGTGCCAGCAGTTTATCAAGACTAGCGGGAGCAGATACGCAGTATTTT
TRBJ1-6,NA,TRBV6-5,NA,CASSRDGYNSPLHF,TGTGCCAGCAGTCGGGACGGATATAATTCACCCCTCCACTTT
TRBJ2-5,NA,TRBV29-1,TRBD2,CSVVGAGEETQYF,TGCAGCGTTGTTGGAGCGGGAGAAGAGACCCAGTACTTC
TRBJ2-5,NA,TRBV7-6,NA,CASSLLSGTGRETQYF,TGTGCCAGCAGCTTATTGTCGGGGACGGGAAGGGAGACCCAGTACTTC
TRBJ2-1,few,TRBV9,TRBD2,CASSLGLARVGEQFF,TGTGCCAGCAGCCTCGGACTAGCGAGAGTGGGTGAGCAGTTCTTC
TRBJ2-5,NA,TRBV29-1,NA,CSAGEETQYF,TGCAGCGCGGGAGAAGAGACCCAGTACTTC